The sequence of this TCR beta chain was determined in a study of tissue T cells after allogeneic stem cell transplantation. Study-wide points: Limitations included a small, clinically heterogeneous cohort and limited sampling depth. Some tissue clones might be persisting host cells; their alloreactivity or antigen specificity was not determined. Shared clones across patients were few; motif clustering revealed tissue-specific shared signatures.

The CDR3 is 15 residues long. Germline-derived CDR1 and CDR2 are NNHNN and SYGAGS (reference sequence). V was pared by 5 bases and J by 0 bases, with 9 bases between. Remarks on this clone: Antigen specificity is unknown. All gene names here are mouse names. The read ends 1 residue before the CDR3 terminus; that terminus is restored from the germline J gene.

The protocol was immunoSEQ multiplex PCR, while the TCRdb copy is restricted to in-frame clones and leaves out a portion. The sample contains 48,000 or so clones, less than 75% of which appear only once. The chain couples TRBV13-2 to TRBJ1-6, with D perhaps matching TRBD1 (5 bases). TRBJ1-6 is an ORF for which the function is uncertain. Sequencing used sorted cells pooled from one or two spleens. This sequence originates from a pool of C57BL/6 mice in good health. CDR3 loop: CASGPDSSYNSPLYF. The covered CDR3 bases are TGTGCCAGCGGCCCCGACAGTTCCTATAATTCGCCCCTCTAC.